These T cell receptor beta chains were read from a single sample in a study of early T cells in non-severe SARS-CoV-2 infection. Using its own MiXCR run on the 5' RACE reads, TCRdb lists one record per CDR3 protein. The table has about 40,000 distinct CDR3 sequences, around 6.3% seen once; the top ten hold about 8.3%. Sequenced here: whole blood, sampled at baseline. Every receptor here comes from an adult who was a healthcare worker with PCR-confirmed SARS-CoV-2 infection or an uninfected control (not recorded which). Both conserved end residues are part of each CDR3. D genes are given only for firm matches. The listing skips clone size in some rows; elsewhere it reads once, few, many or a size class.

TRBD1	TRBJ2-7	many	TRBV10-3	TGTGCCATCAGCGGGGGACAGGGTTCCTACGAGCAGTACTTC	CAISGGQGSYEQYF
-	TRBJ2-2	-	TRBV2	TGTGCCAGCAGTTTTCCAGGGACCGGGGAGCTGTTTTTT	CASSFPGTGELFF
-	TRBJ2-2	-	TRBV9	TGTGCCAGCAGCGTAGAAGGGACACGTACCGGGGAGCTGTTTTTT	CASSVEGTRTGELFF
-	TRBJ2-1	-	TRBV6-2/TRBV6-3	TGTGCCAGCAGTTACAAGCCCCCTGAGGGTGAGCAGTTCTTC	CASSYKPPEGEQFF
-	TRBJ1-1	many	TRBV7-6	TGTGCCAGCAGCTTAACCGGCCGCCTAACCTCGAACACTGAAGCTTTCTTT	CASSLTGRLTSNTEAFF
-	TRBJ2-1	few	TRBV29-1	TGCAGCGTTGATCCTAGCTCCAATGAGCAGTTCTTC	CSVDPSSNEQFF
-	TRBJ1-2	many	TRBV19	TGTGCCAGCAACAGGAATAAAGGGAACTATGGCTACACCTTC	CASNRNKGNYGYTF
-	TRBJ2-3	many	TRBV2	TGTGCCAGCAGTGAACCATTCACAGATACGCAGTATTTT	CASSEPFTDTQYF
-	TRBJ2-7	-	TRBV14	TGTGCCAGCAGCCAAGAGAAGGCACTCAACGAGAAGTACTTC	CASSQEKALNEKYF
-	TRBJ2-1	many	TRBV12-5	TGTGCTAGTGGTTACCGCGGATTAGCGGACTACTCCTACAATGAGCAGTTCTTC	CASGYRGLADYSYNEQFF
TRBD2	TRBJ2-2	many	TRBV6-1	TGTGCCAGCAGCTTTGGACTAGCGGGGGACACCGGGGAGCTGTTTTTT	CASSFGLAGDTGELFF
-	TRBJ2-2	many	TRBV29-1	TGCAGCGTTAGGGACTCGCTGGATGGGAACACCGGGGAGCTGTTTTTT	CSVRDSLDGNTGELFF
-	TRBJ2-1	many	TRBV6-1	TGTGCCAGCAGGGAGGTCAGATCCTTCGGGAATGAGCAGTTCTTC	CASREVRSFGNEQFF
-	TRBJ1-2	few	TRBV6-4	TGTGCCAGCAGTGACGTTGGCTGGGGCGCGTTATGGTATGGCTACACCTTC	CASSDVGWGALWYGYTF